Following are 18 T cell receptor beta chains from one sample sequenced in a study of molecular identifiers for immune sequencing clone quantification. One entry per CDR3 protein, called by TCRdb with MiXCR from the PCR reads. The data show over 50,000 distinct CDR3 sequences, just over 35% seen once. The sample consisted of naive CD8+ T cells from blood, with Jurkat cell RNA spiked in. As to subset: FACS-sorted CD8+CD4-CCR7+CD45RA+ naive T cells. The receptors stem from a human donor in good health. Some libraries in this study had Jurkat cell RNA spiked in.

This clonotype has ten or more counts. This sequence joins TRBV6-5 and TRBJ2-5; D uncertain. V gave up 6 bases and J gave up 0 bases, with 8 bases separating them. Germline lookup yields CDR1 MNHEY and CDR2 SVGAGI. The CDR3 runs to 13 residues. The CDR3 loop reads CASSIRYQETQYF. The CDR3 DNA reads as TGTGCCAGCAGCATCAGGTACCAAGAGACCCAGTACTTC.

This clonotype was observed a few times. For the CDR3, the DNA is TGTGCCAGCAGCTTGTATGGGTACCAAGAGACCCAGTACTTC. Protein sequence: CASSLYGYQETQYF. The chain has TRBV7-6 and TRBJ2-5; no clear D gene. V was trimmed by 3 bases and J by 0 bases, leaving 8 bases between them. The CDR3 length is 14 residues. CDR1 SGHVS and CDR2 FNYEAQ come from the germline V gene.

As for this clonotype: This may be a read error, as it is one base from a much larger clone. The rearrangement uses TRBV7-2 and TRBJ1-5, with D possibly matching TRBD1 (5 bases). The CDR3 length is 15 residues. Per the germline V gene, CDR1 is SGHTA and CDR2 is FQGNSA. Written as DNA, the CDR3 is TGTGACAGCAGCCAGATAGGGGCCGATAATCAGCCCCAGCATTTT. Translation: CDSSQIGADNQPQHF.

This clonotype turned up a few times. The chain uses TRBV7-8 and TRBJ2-7, with TRBD2 as a possible D gene (5 bases). The CDR3 length is 14 residues. V lost 8 bases and J 2 bases, leaving 16 bases between the germline ends. Germline CDR1 and CDR2: SGHVS and FQNEAQ. The chain's CDR3 is CASASGWEAYEQYF. The CDR3 coding sequence is TGTGCCAGCGCTTCGGGATGGGAAGCCTACGAGCAGTACTTC.

The chain uses TRBV20-1 and TRBJ2-3; TRBD2 agrees at 9 bases. The trim removed 6 bases at V and 4 bases at J, leaving 14 bases unmatched. The CDR3 length is 16 residues. Germline lookup yields CDR1 DFQATT and CDR2 SNEGSKA (reference sequence). The CDR3 coding sequence is TGCAGTGCGCCAGAGGGGATAGCGGGAGCCGCAGATACGCAGTATTTT. Protein: CSAPEGIAGAADTQYF.

Concerning this clonotype: A much larger clone lies one base from this, so it may be a read error. This chain connects TRBV4-2 to TRBJ2-7; 9 nucleotides agree with TRBD2. CDR1 is LGHNA, CDR2 YNFKEQ, per germline. There are 15 residues in the CDR3. With V trimmed by 4 bases and J by 9 bases, 13 bases remained unmatched. CDR3 DNA: TGTGCCAGCAGCCCTCCGGGACTAGCCCGCCTCGCGCAGTACTTC. Residues: CASSPPGLARLAQYF.

V and J are TRBV21-1 and TRBJ2-7; the table calls TRBD2, which could not be checked here. TRBV21-1 is noted as a pseudogene. The CDR3 has 16 amino acids. CDR3 sequence reads: CASSKVELAGTYEQYF. The CDR3 DNA reads TGTGCCAGCAGCAAAGTGGAGCTAGCGGGAACCTACGAGCAGTACTTC.

The sample holds many counts of this clonotype. The genes are TRBV28 and TRBJ2-2; maybe TRBD2 (5 bases). Germline CDR1 is MDHEN and CDR2 is SYDVKM. Trimming stripped 10 bases from V and 2 bases from J, with 8 bases between. The CDR3 consists of 12 residues. The CDR3 is CATGVNTGELFF. The CDR3 nucleotides are TGTGCCACCGGGGTCAACACCGGGGAGCTGTTTTTT. Combining the CDR3 with reference TRBV28 and TRBJ2-2 gives the whole variable domain DVKVTQSSRYLVKRTGEKVFLECVQDMDHENMFWYRQDPGLGLRLIYFSYDVKMKEKGDIPEGYSVSREKKERFSLILESASTNQTSMYLCATGVNTGELFFGEGSRLTVL.

This clonotype was detected a few times. The V call is TRBV6-1, the J call TRBJ1-5; D not resolved. Per germline, CDR1 MNHNS and CDR2 SASEGT. The V end lost 6 bases, the J end lost 0 bases, and 12 bases lay between the germline ends. The CDR3 is 15 amino acids. The CDR3 sequence: CASSEQIYSNQPQHF. CDR3 sequence (DNA): TGTGCCAGCAGCGAACAGATTTATAGCAATCAGCCCCAGCATTTT.

The chain couples TRBV9 to TRBJ2-2, with 7 positions matching TRBD1. CDR3 length: 15 amino acids. J lost 1 base, V lost 3 bases, and 3 bases had no gene match. Germline CDR1 and CDR2: SGDLS and YYNGEE. The CDR3 sequence is CASSEQGMNTGELFF. DNA of the CDR3: TGTGCCAGCAGCGAACAGGGGATGAACACCGGGGAGCTGTTTTTT.

To note about this clonotype: A much larger clone differs from this one at a single base, so this may be a read error. The chain carries TRBV7-2 and TRBJ2-7; D is undetermined. The CDR3 totals 14 residues. V lost 5 bases and J 3 bases, leaving 14 bases between the germline ends. The germline CDR1 and CDR2 sequences are SGHTA and FQGNSA. The chain's CDR3 is CASSPWPANYEQYF. The DNA for the CDR3 is TGTGCCAGCAGCCCGTGGCCAGCGAACTACGAGCAGTACTTC. The variable domain in full, completed from reference TRBV7-2 and TRBJ2-7, reads GAGVSQSPSNKVTEKGKDVELRCDPISGHTALYWYRQSLGQGLEFLIYFQGNSAPDKSGLPSDRFSAERTGGSVSTLTIQRTQQEDSAVYLCASSPWPANYEQYFGPGTRLTVT.

This clonotype was seen repeatedly, ten times or more. This chain joins TRBV29-1 and TRBJ2-5, with a weak D call TRBD1 (6 bases). There are 13 residues in the CDR3. Between the trimmed V and J ends, which lost 4 bases and 5 bases, there was a span of 14 bases. The germline V gene has CDR1 SQVTM and CDR2 ANQGSEA. CDR3 region: CSVGYREIETQYF. In DNA form, the CDR3 reads TGCAGCGTTGGATACAGGGAGATCGAGACCCAGTACTTC.

In its sample, this clonotype was seen a few times. V and J are TRBV2 and TRBJ2-3, with 14 nucleotides matching TRBD2. The CDR3 contains 16 residues. CDR1 and CDR2 from the germline V gene are SNHLY and FYNNEI. V was clipped by 8 bases and J by 4 bases; unmatched bases: 8. The CDR3 sequence is CASQFRLAGGSDTQYF. The CDR3 DNA reads as TGTGCCAGCCAATTCCGACTAGCGGGGGGGTCAGATACGCAGTATTTT. The complete variable domain, with remaining parts taken from reference TRBV2 and TRBJ2-3, reads EPEVTQTPSHQVTQMGQEVILRCVPISNHLYFYWYRQILGQKVEFLVSFYNNEISEKSEIFDDQFSVERPDGSNFTLKIRSTKLEDSAMYFCASQFRLAGGSDTQYFGPGTRLTVL.

This clonotype was seen a single time. An end of the junction differs from the germline gene, which may be a read error. The chain links TRBV19 to TRBJ2-1; 10 nucleotides line up with TRBD2. Germline V gene data show CDR1 as LNHDA and CDR2 as SQIVND (reference sequence). The CDR3 is 14 residues long. CDR3 nucleotides: TGCGCCAGTAGTAAACTAGCGGGGAACAATGAGCAGTTCTTC. Its translation is CASSKLAGNNEQFF. Supplemented by reference TRBV19 and TRBJ2-1, the full variable domain reads DGGITQSPKYLFRKEGQNVTLSCEQNLNHDAMYWYRQDPGQGLRLIYYSQIVNDFQKGDIAEGYSVSREKKESFPLTVTSAQKNPTAFYLCASSKLAGNNEQFFGPGTRLTVL.

CDR3 DNA sequence: TGTGCCAGCGCCGACTCCCTGACCGAGCAGTACTTC. The encoded protein is CASADSLTEQYF. This chain joins TRBV7-6 and TRBJ2-7; no clear D gene. The CDR3 is 12 residues long. Germline V gives CDR1 SGHVS, CDR2 FNYEAQ. V was cut by 8 bases and J by 6 bases, with 14 bases left in between.

V is TRBV9 and J is TRBJ2-7; no clear D. Trimming pared 3 bases from V and 3 bases from J, leaving 13 bases between. Germline V lookup: CDR1 SGDLS, CDR2 YYNGEE. This CDR3 contains 14 residues. DNA for the CDR3: TGTGCCAGCAGCGCCACCACCGAAGGCTACGAGCAGTACTTC. This gives the protein CASSATTEGYEQYF.

This clonotype has just one count. The gene calls are TRBV6-2 or TRBV6-3 and TRBJ2-7, with D perhaps TRBD2 (6 bases). Trimming took off 7 bases at V and 5 bases at J, with 18 bases between the two ends. This CDR3 contains 14 residues. CDR1 is MNHEY, CDR2 SVGEGT, per germline. CDR3 residues: CASKSGQGGDEQYF. The CDR3 region has the DNA TGTGCCAGCAAGTCGGGGCAAGGAGGGGACGAGCAGTACTTC.

This clonotype was seen ten or more times. The genes are TRBV12-3 or TRBV12-4 and TRBJ2-3; no firm D call. CDR3 length equals 14 residues. Deletions cut 1 base from V and 2 bases from J, with 7 bases between. The CDR3 here is CASSLGRFTDTQYF. DNA for the CDR3: TGTGCCAGCAGTTTAGGGCGGTTCACAGATACGCAGTATTTT.